These 22 T cell receptor beta chains came from one sample sequenced in a study of beta chain features in type 1 diabetes. Isolated RNA was reverse transcribed in full, so expressed TCRB transcripts were sequenced. Sequenced by immunoSEQ multiplex PCR; TCRdb stores in-frame clones only, minus some. This table has 350,000 or so clones, roughly a fifth appearing once. Sequenced material: naive CD4+ T cells from blood. The receptors shown here come from a woman younger than 35 in good health.

J is TRBJ1-2 and V is TRBV27; 9 nucleotides line up with TRBD1. The V segment lost 4 bases and the J segment 7 bases; nucleotides outside the gene matches: 7. Looked up from germline, CDR1 is MNHEY and CDR2 is SMNVEV (reference sequence). This CDR3 contains 14 residues. The CDR3 here is CASSSNGDRVGYTF. CDR3 DNA sequence: TGTGCCAGCAGTTCCAACGGGGACAGGGTTGGCTACACCTTC.

This clone was detected a few times. This chain links TRBV7-9 with TRBJ2-7, with TRBD2 matching 13 bases. This CDR3 contains 14 residues. Germline V gene lookup returns CDR1 SEHNR and CDR2 FQNEAQ (reference sequence). The V segment lost 5 bases and the J segment 5 bases; nucleotides outside the gene matches: 3. CDR3 in amino acids: CASSHGLAGDEQYF. The CDR3, as DNA: TGTGCCAGCAGCCATGGACTAGCGGGAGACGAGCAGTACTTC.

The chain is built from TRBV18 and TRBJ2-7, with 11 bases identical to TRBD2. J was trimmed by 0 bases and V by 3 bases; bases with no gene match: 7. The germline gives CDR1 KGHSH, CDR2 LQKENI. CDR3 length equals 17 residues. CDR3 region: CASSPLLAGGSSYEQYF. DNA for the CDR3: TGTGCCAGCTCACCGTTGCTAGCGGGAGGAAGCTCCTACGAGCAGTACTTC.

V gene TRBV5-7 combines with J gene TRBJ2-7, with TRBD1 identical over 9 bases. TRBV5-7 is given ORF status, its function remaining uncertain. This CDR3 comprises 14 residues. The J segment lost 5 bases and the V segment lost 5 bases, leaving 8 bases of the junction unmatched. The CDR3 sequence: CASRGTGRLHEQYF. The CDR3 DNA follows: TGTGCCAGCAGGGGGACAGGGCGGCTCCACGAGCAGTACTTC.

This chain links TRBV6-5 with TRBJ2-7, with TRBD1 matching over 8 bases. V shed 6 bases, J shed 9 bases, and the junction held 16 bases outside the gene matches. The CDR3 spans 15 residues. Germline lookup yields CDR1 MNHEY and CDR2 SVGAGI. The CDR3 nucleotides are TGTGCCAGCAGGCCAGTCACAGGGGGATCCAGGGGGCAGTACTTC. Translation: CASRPVTGGSRGQYF.

The chain carries TRBV7-9 and TRBJ1-2, with D perhaps matching TRBD1 (6 bases). CDR3 length: 16 residues. Trimming took off 3 bases at V and 0 bases at J, with 14 bases between the two ends. Germline V gives CDR1 SEHNR, CDR2 FQNEAQ (reference sequence). CDR3 sequence reads: CASSLFRGQTNYGYTF. In DNA form, the CDR3 reads TGTGCCAGCAGCTTGTTCCGAGGACAGACTAACTATGGCTACACCTTC. Together with reference TRBV7-9 and TRBJ1-2, the CDR3 gives the full variable domain: DTGVSQNPRHKITKRGQNVTFRCDPISEHNRLYWYRQTLGQGPEFLTYFQNEAQLEKSRLLSDRFSAERPKGSFSTLEIQRTEQGDSAMYLCASSLFRGQTNYGYTFGSGTRLTVV.

The chain joins TRBV11-2 to TRBJ2-5; TRBD2 is a possible D gene (5 bases). Trimming left V 6 bases short and J 0 bases short, with 8 bases between. CDR1 SGHAT and CDR2 FQNNGV come from the germline V gene. CDR3 size: 13 residues. CDR3 DNA: TGTGCCAGCAGTTCGGGGTACCAAGAGACCCAGTACTTC. Translated: CASSSGYQETQYF.

The CDR3 reads CASSQDKGGRYEQYF. CDR3 bases: TGTGCCAGCAGCCAAGATAAGGGGGGGAGATACGAGCAGTACTTC. The chain combines TRBV14 with TRBJ2-7; D possibly corresponds to TRBD2 (7 bases). Germline CDR1 and CDR2: SGHDN and FVKESK. The CDR3 runs 15 residues. V lost 0 bases and J 4 bases, leaving 13 bases between the germline ends. Combining the CDR3 with reference TRBV14 and TRBJ2-7 gives the whole variable domain EAGVTQFPSHSVIEKGQTVTLRCDPISGHDNLYWYRRVMGKEIKFLLHFVKESKQDESGMPNNRFLAERTGGTYSTLKVQPAELEDSGVYFCASSQDKGGRYEQYFGPGTRLTVT.

This clone was observed a handful of times. V gene TRBV29-1 combines with J gene TRBJ1-1, with TRBD1 identical over 7 bases. The CDR3 contains 13 residues. From germline, CDR1 is SQVTM and CDR2 ANQGSEA. Germline trimming cut 7 bases from V and 4 bases from J; bases unmatched to any gene: 9. CDR3 sequence reads: CSATQGMGTEAFF. The CDR3 DNA reads as TGCAGCGCTACACAGGGGATGGGCACTGAAGCTTTCTTT.

This clone appeared a single time. The rearrangement joins TRBV4-1 to TRBJ1-6; the match to TRBD1 covers 9 bases. Germline V gene data show CDR1 as MGHRA and CDR2 as YSYEKL. The CDR3 contains 14 residues. V lost 4 bases and J lost 7; bases outside the gene matches: 2. The CDR3 loop reads CASSPGTGNSPLHF. CDR3 DNA: TGCGCCAGCAGCCCCGGGACAGGGAATTCACCCCTCCACTTT.

This clone was detected only a few times. The V gene is TRBV11-1, the J gene TRBJ2-7; 7 nucleotides line up with TRBD1. Germline trimming cut 6 bases from V and 4 bases from J; bases unmatched to any gene: 9. The CDR3 is 14 amino acids. CDR1 is SGHAT, CDR2 FQDESV, per germline (reference sequence). The CDR3 region has the DNA TGTGCCAGCAGTGCCGGGACAGAAATTTACGAGCAGTACTTC. Residues: CASSAGTEIYEQYF.

J is TRBJ1-1 and V is TRBV30; tentatively, D is TRBD1 (6 bases). CDR3 length: 11 amino acids. Germline V gene data show CDR1 as GTSNPN and CDR2 as SVGIG (reference sequence). V was clipped by 3 bases and J by 7 bases, with 9 bases between them. The CDR3 region is CAWRATGEAFF. The CDR3 DNA sequence: TGTGCCTGGAGGGCGACAGGTGAAGCTTTCTTT.

This clone was recorded a few times. The chain recombines TRBV7-9 with TRBJ2-1; 7 nucleotides match TRBD2. Germline V CDR1 and CDR2: SEHNR, FQNEAQ (reference sequence). The CDR3 covers 16 residues. With 5 bases clipped from V and 4 bases from J, the junction kept 11 bases outside the gene matches. The CDR3 protein is CASSPLGEGRYNEQFF. CDR3 coding DNA: TGTGCCAGCAGCCCACTCGGGGAGGGCAGGTACAATGAGCAGTTCTTC.

V usage is TRBV5-1 and J usage is TRBJ2-1, with TRBD2 identical over 7 bases. Losses at the gene ends were 4 bases for V and 8 bases for J; bases not matched to a gene: 6. The CDR3 is 13 residues long. Looked up from germline, CDR1 is SGHRS and CDR2 is YFSETQ. This CDR3 is CASSQGLTDEQFF. DNA for the CDR3: TGCGCCAGCAGCCAGGGACTAACCGATGAGCAGTTCTTC.

On this clone itself: The same CDR3 is also encoded by other DNA sequences in this sample. The V call is TRBV29-1, the J call TRBJ1-2, with 8 bases matching TRBD1. Trimming at V came to 4 bases and at J to 5 bases, leaving 6 bases not matched to a gene. Germline V CDR1 and CDR2: SQVTM, ANQGSEA. CDR3 length: 13 residues. Here the CDR3 reads CSVGAGGDYGYTF. The CDR3 DNA sequence: TGCAGCGTTGGAGCAGGGGGCGATTATGGCTACACCTTC.

The chain carries TRBV23-1 and TRBJ2-7; weak D call: TRBD2 (6 bases). TRBV23-1 is an ORF; its function is uncertain. V dropped 0 bases and J dropped 5 bases, with 11 bases sitting between them. The CDR3 contains 14 residues. CDR3 residues: CASSQSWGRHEQYF. The CDR3 DNA sequence: TGCGCCAGCAGTCAATCATGGGGGAGGCACGAGCAGTACTTC.

This clone came up a few times. The chain combines TRBV7-9 with TRBJ1-3; a possible D gene is TRBD1 (6 bases). Germline CDR1 reads SEHNR; CDR2 reads FQNEAQ (reference sequence). The V end lost 5 bases, the J end lost 4 bases, and 15 bases lay between the germline ends. CDR3 length equals 15 residues. Written as DNA, the CDR3 is TGTGCCAGCAGCCAGGTGGGGGGGGCCGGAAACACCATATATTTT. Translating gives CASSQVGGAGNTIYF. Together with reference TRBV7-9 and TRBJ1-3, the CDR3 gives the full variable domain: DTGVSQNPRHKITKRGQNVTFRCDPISEHNRLYWYRQTLGQGPEFLTYFQNEAQLEKSRLLSDRFSAERPKGSFSTLEIQRTEQGDSAMYLCASSQVGGAGNTIYFGEGSWLTVV.

The rearrangement joins TRBV29-1 to TRBJ2-7, with a weak D call TRBD2 (7 bases). V was shortened by 4 bases and J by 7 bases, with 17 bases between the two germline ends. The CDR3 contains 13 residues. The germline V gene has CDR1 SQVTM and CDR2 ANQGSEA. The CDR3 is CSVGAGGAGEQYF. The CDR3 DNA follows: TGCAGCGTTGGAGCTGGGGGGGCGGGGGAGCAGTACTTC.

A few counts support this clone. J is TRBJ2-5 and V is TRBV5-1; TRBD2 is a possible D gene (6 bases). The ends were cut back, 4 bases at V and 4 bases at J, with 20 bases in the middle. The CDR3 has 16 residues. From germline, CDR1 is SGHRS and CDR2 YFSETQ. In nucleotides, the CDR3 is TGCGCCAGCAGCAGCCGTGGAGGGAGCGGTCCAGAGACCCAGTACTTC. Its protein is CASSSRGGSGPETQYF.

The sample holds a few counts of this clone. The CDR3 reads CSAGQGNEQFF. CDR3 DNA: TGCAGCGCTGGACAGGGGAATGAGCAGTTCTTC. This chain connects TRBV29-1 to TRBJ2-1, with 9 bases fitting TRBD1. Looked up from germline, CDR1 is SQVTM and CDR2 is ANQGSEA. The ends lost 7 bases at V and 7 bases at J; junction bases unmatched: 2. The CDR3 extends over 11 amino acids.

The chain employs TRBV7-2 and TRBJ2-7; 10 bases are shared with TRBD2. The CDR3 runs to 15 residues. Germline assignment: CDR1 SGHTA and CDR2 FQGNSA. The trim removed 6 bases at V and 4 bases at J, leaving 9 bases unmatched. Here the CDR3 reads CASSYRAGGVYEQYF. As DNA, the CDR3 is TGTGCCAGCAGTTACCGAGCGGGGGGGGTGTACGAGCAGTACTTC.

The chain joins TRBV30 to TRBJ2-3, with 10 bases identical to TRBD2. The CDR3 runs to 15 residues. CDR1 GTSNPN and CDR2 SVGIG come from the germline V gene (reference sequence). With V trimmed by 4 bases and J by 4 bases, 8 bases remained unmatched. The CDR3 loop reads CAWTNGLAEADTQYF. CDR3 coding DNA: TGTGCCTGGACTAATGGACTAGCGGAGGCAGATACGCAGTATTTT.